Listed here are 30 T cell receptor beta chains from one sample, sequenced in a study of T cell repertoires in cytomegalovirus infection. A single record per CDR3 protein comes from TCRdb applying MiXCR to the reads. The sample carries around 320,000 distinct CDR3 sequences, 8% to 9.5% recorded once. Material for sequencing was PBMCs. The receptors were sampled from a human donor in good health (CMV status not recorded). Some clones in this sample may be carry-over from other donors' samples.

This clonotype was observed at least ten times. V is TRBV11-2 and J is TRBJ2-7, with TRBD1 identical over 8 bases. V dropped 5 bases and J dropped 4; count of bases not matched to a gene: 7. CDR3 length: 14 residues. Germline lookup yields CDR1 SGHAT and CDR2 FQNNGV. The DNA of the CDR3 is TGTGCCAGCAGCCTATCAGGGGGCCGGTACGAGCAGTACTTC. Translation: CASSLSGGRYEQYF. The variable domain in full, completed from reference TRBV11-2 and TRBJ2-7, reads EAGVAQSPRYKIIEKRQSVAFWCNPISGHATLYWYQQILGQGPKLLIQFQNNGVVDDSQLPKDRFSAERLKGVDSTLKIQPAKLEDSAVYLCASSLSGGRYEQYFGPGTRLTVT.

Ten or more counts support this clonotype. CDR3 DNA sequence: TGTGCCAGCAGCAATTCTAAACGGGACAGGGGTTCCCGAGGGAGGGCAGATACGCAGTATTTT. The encoded protein is CASSNSKRDRGSRGRADTQYF. The chain is built from TRBV7-6 and TRBJ2-3; 10 bases are a match to TRBD1. Germline CDR1 is SGHVS and CDR2 is FNYEAQ. Unmatched junction bases numbered 24, after V lost 5 bases and J lost 4 bases. The CDR3 spans 21 residues.

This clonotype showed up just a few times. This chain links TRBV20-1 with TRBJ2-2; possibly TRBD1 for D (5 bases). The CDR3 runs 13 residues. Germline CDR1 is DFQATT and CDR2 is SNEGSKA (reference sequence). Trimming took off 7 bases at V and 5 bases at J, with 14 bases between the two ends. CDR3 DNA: TGCAGTGGGGCCATCCAGGGAACCGGGGAGCTGTTTTTT. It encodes CSGAIQGTGELFF.

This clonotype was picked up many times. CDR3 protein: CASSGTSGGSSTDTQYF. The CDR3 nucleotides read TGTGCCAGCAGTGGGACTAGCGGGGGCTCTAGCACAGATACGCAGTATTTT. The genes are TRBV2 and TRBJ2-3; TRBD2 matches at 13 bases. The V gene end was trimmed by 4 bases and the J gene end by 0 bases; junction bases not matched to a gene: 4. Germline V CDR1 and CDR2: SNHLY, FYNNEI. This CDR3 comprises 17 residues.

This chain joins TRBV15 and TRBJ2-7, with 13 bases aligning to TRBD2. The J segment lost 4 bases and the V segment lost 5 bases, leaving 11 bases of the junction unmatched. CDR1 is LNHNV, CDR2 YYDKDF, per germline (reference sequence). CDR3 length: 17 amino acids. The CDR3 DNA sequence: TGTGCCACCAGCCCGACCCTACTAGCGGGAGGGGGGTACGAGCAGTACTTC. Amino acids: CATSPTLLAGGGYEQYF.

CDR3 nucleotide sequence: TGTGCCAGCAGTTGGGTCTGGGACGGGGAGCTGTTTTTT. This sequence encodes CASSWVWDGELFF. The rearrangement links TRBV12-3 or TRBV12-4 to TRBJ2-2; D not resolved. The V end was cut by 4 bases, the J end by 7 bases, with 10 bases between. The CDR3 is made up of 13 amino acids.

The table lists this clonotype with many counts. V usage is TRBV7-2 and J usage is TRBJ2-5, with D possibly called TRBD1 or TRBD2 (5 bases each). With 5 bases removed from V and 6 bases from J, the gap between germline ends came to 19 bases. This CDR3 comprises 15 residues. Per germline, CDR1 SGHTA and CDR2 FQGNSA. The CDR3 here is CASSRVEGRRQTQYF. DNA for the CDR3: TGTGCCAGCAGCAGGGTAGAGGGGCGAAGACAGACCCAGTACTTC.

In DNA form, the CDR3 reads TGTGCCAGCAGTGCCCGGGCTGAAAAACTGTTTTTT. Its translation is CASSARAEKLFF. The chain carries TRBV2 and TRBJ1-4, with no clear D. In germline, CDR1 is SNHLY, CDR2 FYNNEI. V was cut by 4 bases and J by 7 bases, with 7 bases left in between. This CDR3 spans 12 amino acids.

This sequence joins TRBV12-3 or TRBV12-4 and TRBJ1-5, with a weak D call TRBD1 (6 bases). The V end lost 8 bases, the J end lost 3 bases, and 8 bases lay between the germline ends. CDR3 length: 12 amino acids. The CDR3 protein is CASGTTNQPQHF. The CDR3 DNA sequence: TGTGCCAGCGGGACAACCAATCAGCCCCAGCATTTT.

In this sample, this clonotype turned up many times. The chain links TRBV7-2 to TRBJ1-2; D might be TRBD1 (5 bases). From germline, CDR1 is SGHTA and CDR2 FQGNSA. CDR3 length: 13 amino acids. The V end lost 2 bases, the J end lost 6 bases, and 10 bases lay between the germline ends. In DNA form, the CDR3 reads TGTGCCAGCAGCTTATATGTGGGGCATGGCTACACCTTC. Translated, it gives CASSLYVGHGYTF.

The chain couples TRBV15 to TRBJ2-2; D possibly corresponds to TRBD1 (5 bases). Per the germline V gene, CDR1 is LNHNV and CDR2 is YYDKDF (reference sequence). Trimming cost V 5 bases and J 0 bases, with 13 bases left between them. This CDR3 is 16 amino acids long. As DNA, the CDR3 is TGTGCCACCAGCCCTGGACGGACATCGAACACCGGGGAGCTGTTTTTT. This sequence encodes CATSPGRTSNTGELFF. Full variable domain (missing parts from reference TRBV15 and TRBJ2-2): DAMVIQNPRYQVTQFGKPVTLSCSQTLNHNVMYWYQQKSSQAPKLLFHYYDKDFNNEADTPDNFQSRRPNTSFCFLDIRSPGLGDTAMYLCATSPGRTSNTGELFFGEGSRLTVL.

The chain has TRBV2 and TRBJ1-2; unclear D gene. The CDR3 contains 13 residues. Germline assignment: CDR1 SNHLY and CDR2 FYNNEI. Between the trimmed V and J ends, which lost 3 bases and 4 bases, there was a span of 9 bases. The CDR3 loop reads CASSDSPGYGYTF. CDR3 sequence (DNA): TGTGCCAGCAGTGACAGTCCGGGCTATGGCTACACCTTC.

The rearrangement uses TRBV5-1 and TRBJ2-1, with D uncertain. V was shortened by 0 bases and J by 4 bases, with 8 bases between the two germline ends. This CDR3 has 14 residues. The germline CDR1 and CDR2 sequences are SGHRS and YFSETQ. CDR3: CASSLAPLYNEQFF. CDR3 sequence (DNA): TGCGCCAGCAGCTTGGCCCCCTTGTACAATGAGCAGTTCTTC.

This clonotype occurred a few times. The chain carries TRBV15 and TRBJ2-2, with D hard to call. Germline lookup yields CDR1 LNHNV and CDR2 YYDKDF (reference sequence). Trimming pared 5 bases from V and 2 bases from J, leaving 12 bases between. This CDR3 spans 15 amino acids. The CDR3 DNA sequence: TGTGCCACCAGCCTTGAACGGGCTAACACCGGGGAGCTGTTTTTT. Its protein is CATSLERANTGELFF.

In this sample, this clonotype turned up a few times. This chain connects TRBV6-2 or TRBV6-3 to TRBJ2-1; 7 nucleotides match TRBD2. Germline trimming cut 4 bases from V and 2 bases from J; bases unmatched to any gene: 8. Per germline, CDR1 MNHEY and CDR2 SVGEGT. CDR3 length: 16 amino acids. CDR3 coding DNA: TGTGCCAGCAGTTTTCTCGAGCGGGGACCCTACAATGAGCAGTTCTTC. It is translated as CASSFLERGPYNEQFF.

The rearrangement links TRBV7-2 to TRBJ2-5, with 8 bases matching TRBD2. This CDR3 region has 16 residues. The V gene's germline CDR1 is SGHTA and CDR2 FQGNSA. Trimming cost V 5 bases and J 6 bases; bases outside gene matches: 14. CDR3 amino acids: CASSPPVRGGRKTQYF. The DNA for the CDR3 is TGTGCCAGCAGCCCCCCGGTCCGGGGGGGCCGGAAGACCCAGTACTTC.

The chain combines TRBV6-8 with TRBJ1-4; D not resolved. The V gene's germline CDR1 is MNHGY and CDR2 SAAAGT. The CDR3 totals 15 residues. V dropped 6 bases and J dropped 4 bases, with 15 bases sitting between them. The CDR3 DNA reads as TGTGCCAGCAGCCCTCAAGGGCGGTTTAATGAAAAACTGTTTTTT. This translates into CASSPQGRFNEKLFF.

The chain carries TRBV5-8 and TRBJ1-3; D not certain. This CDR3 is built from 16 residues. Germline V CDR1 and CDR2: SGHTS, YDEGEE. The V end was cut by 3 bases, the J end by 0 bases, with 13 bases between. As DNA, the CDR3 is TGTGCCAGCAGCTCGCCAGGAAGAGTCTCTGGAAACACCATATATTTT. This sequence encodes CASSSPGRVSGNTIYF.

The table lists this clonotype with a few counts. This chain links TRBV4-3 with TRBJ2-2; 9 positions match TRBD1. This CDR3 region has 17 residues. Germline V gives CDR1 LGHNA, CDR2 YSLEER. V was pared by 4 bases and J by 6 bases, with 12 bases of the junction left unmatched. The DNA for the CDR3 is TGCGCCAGCAGCCCCTTCCTACCGGGACAGGGACCCGGGGAGCTGTTTTTT. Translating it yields CASSPFLPGQGPGELFF.

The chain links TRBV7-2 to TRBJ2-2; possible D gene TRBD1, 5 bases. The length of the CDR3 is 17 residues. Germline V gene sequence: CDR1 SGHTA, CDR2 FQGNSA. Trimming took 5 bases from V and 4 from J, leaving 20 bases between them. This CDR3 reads CASSIGAPQGSTGELFF. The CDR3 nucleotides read TGTGCCAGCAGCATAGGGGCTCCCCAGGGCTCCACCGGGGAGCTGTTTTTT. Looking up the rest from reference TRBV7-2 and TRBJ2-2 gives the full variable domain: GAGVSQSPSNKVTEKGKDVELRCDPISGHTALYWYRQSLGQGLEFLIYFQGNSAPDKSGLPSDRFSAERTGGSVSTLTIQRTQQEDSAVYLCASSIGAPQGSTGELFFGEGSRLTVL.

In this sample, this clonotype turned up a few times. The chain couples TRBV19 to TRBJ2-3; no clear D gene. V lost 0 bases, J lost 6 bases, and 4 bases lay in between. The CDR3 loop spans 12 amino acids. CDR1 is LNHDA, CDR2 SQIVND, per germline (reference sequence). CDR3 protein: CASSIEGDTQYF. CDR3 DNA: TGTGCCAGTAGTATAGAGGGGGATACGCAGTATTTT.

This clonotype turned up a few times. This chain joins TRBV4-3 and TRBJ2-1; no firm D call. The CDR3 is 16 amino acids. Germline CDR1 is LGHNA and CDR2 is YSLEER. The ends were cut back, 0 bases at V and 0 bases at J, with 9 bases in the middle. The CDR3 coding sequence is TGCGCCAGCAGCCAAGAATACTACAGCTCCTACAATGAGCAGTTCTTC. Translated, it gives CASSQEYYSSYNEQFF.

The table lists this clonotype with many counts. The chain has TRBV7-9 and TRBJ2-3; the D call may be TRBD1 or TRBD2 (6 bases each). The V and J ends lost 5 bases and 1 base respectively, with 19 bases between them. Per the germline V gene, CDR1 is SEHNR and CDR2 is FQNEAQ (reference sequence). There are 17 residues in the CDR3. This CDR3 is CASSARIPGEGTDTQYF. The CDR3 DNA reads TGTGCCAGCAGCGCCCGAATTCCAGGGGAGGGCACAGATACGCAGTATTTT.

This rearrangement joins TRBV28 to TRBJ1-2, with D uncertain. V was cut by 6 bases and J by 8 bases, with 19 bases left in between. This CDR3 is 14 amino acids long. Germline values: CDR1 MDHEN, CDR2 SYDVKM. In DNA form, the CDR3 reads TGTGCCAGCAGCGTTACAGAAGGGCTGGGCGGCTACACCTTC. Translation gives CASSVTEGLGGYTF.

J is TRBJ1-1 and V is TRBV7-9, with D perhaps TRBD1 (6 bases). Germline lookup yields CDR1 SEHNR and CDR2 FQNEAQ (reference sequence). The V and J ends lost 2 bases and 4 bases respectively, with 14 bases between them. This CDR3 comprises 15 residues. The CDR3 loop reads CASSLIRGPGTEAFF. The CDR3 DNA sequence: TGTGCCAGCAGCTTAATCAGGGGTCCTGGCACTGAAGCTTTCTTT.

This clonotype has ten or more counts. CDR3 DNA sequence: TGTGCCAGCAGCCACCAGACTAGCGGGGGGGGAAACGGGGAGCTGTTTTTT. It codes for CASSHQTSGGGNGELFF. The chain uses TRBV7-6 and TRBJ2-2; 14 nucleotides align to TRBD2. The CDR3 totals 17 residues. Germline V CDR1 and CDR2: SGHVS, FNYEAQ. J was trimmed by 7 bases and V by 5 bases; bases with no gene match: 9.

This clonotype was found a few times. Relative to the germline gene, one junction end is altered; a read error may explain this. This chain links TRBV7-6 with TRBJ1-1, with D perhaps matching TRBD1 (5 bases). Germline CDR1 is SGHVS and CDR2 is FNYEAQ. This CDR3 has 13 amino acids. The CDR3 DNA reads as TGTGCCAGCAGCCCGGGACCGCTCCTACATTTGATCTTT. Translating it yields CASSPGPLLHLIF.

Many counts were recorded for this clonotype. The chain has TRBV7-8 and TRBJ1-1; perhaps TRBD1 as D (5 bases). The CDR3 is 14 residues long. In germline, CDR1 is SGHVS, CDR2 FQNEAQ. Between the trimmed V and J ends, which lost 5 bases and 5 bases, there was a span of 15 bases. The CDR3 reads CASSREGAWTEAFF. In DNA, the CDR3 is TGTGCCAGCAGCCGCGAAGGGGCGTGGACTGAAGCTTTCTTT.

DNA of the CDR3: TGTGCCAGCAGTTTATCCGGGCAGGGTCCCTACGAGCAGTACTTC. Translation: CASSLSGQGPYEQYF. The rearrangement uses TRBV28 and TRBJ2-7; a possible D gene is TRBD1 (5 bases). The CDR3 has 15 amino acids. V lost 1 base and J 2 bases, leaving 12 bases between the germline ends. Germline V gene lookup returns CDR1 MDHEN and CDR2 SYDVKM. The variable domain in full, with the rest retrieved from reference TRBV28 and TRBJ2-7, is DVKVTQSSRYLVKRTGEKVFLECVQDMDHENMFWYRQDPGLGLRLIYFSYDVKMKEKGDIPEGYSVSREKKERFSLILESASTNQTSMYLCASSLSGQGPYEQYFGPGTRLTVT.

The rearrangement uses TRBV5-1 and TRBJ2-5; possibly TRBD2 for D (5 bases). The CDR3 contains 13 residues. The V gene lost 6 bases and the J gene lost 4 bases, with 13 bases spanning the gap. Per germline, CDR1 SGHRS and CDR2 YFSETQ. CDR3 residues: CASTRAGIETQYF. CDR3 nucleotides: TGCGCCAGCACGCGGGCAGGAATAGAGACCCAGTACTTC. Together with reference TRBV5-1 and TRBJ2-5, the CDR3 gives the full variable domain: KAGVTQTPRYLIKTRGQQVTLSCSPISGHRSVSWYQQTPGQGLQFLFEYFSETQRNKGNFPGRFSGRQFSNSRSEMNVSTLELGDSALYLCASTRAGIETQYFGPGTRLLVL.